Following are 5 T cell receptor beta chains from one sample sequenced in a study of T cell changes during pregnancy in multiple sclerosis. Sequencing was performed with immunoSEQ multiplex PCR; in TCRdb, only in-frame clones are kept and a portion is missing. The profile shows roughly 40,000 clones, about 92% of them singletons. The input for sequencing was CD8+ T cells from peripheral blood mononuclear cells, taken in the first trimester of pregnancy. The origin of the receptors is a female donor with multiple sclerosis, enrolled in a pregnancy study.

The chain carries TRBV11-2 and TRBJ2-7, with a tentative D call TRBD2 (5 bases). This CDR3 comprises 15 residues. V lost 5 bases, J lost 0 bases, and 14 bases lay in between. CDR1 is SGHAT and CDR2 is FQNNGV in the germline V gene. The CDR3 reads CASSRPGYPSYEQYF. The CDR3 DNA sequence: TGTGCCAGCAGCCGGCCGGGGTATCCCTCCTACGAGCAGTACTTC.

CDR3: CASSEGGVLMEGYTF. The CDR3 nucleotides are TGTGCCAGCAGTGAGGGGGGAGTCCTAATGGAGGGCTACACCTTC. This chain connects TRBV6-1 to TRBJ1-2, with a tentative D call TRBD1 (5 bases). Trimming shortened V by 3 bases and J by 8 bases, and 19 bases separated the two germline ends. The germline V gene has CDR1 MNHNS and CDR2 SASEGT. This CDR3 has 15 residues.

The chain uses TRBV9 and TRBJ2-1; 8 bases are shared with TRBD2. With V trimmed by 0 bases and J by 6 bases, 5 bases remained unmatched. The CDR3 runs to 15 residues. From germline, CDR1 is SGDLS and CDR2 YYNGEE. CDR3 residues: CASSVAGGPGNEQFF. CDR3 in DNA: TGTGCCAGCAGCGTAGCGGGGGGGCCGGGCAATGAGCAGTTCTTC.

The CDR3 nucleotides read TGTGCCAGCAGCTCACAGAGCTATGGCTACACCTTC. It encodes CASSSQSYGYTF. The chain carries TRBV7-8 and TRBJ1-2; D not certain. This CDR3 contains 12 residues. The V end lost 4 bases, the J end lost 4 bases, and 7 bases lay between the germline ends. The V gene's germline CDR1 is SGHVS and CDR2 FQNEAQ.

This clone was counted a few times. The V and J genes are TRBV7-9 and TRBJ2-1, with D possibly TRBD1 on 5 matching bases. The germline V and J ends were trimmed by 6 bases and 14 bases, with 17 bases remaining between them. CDR1 is SEHNR and CDR2 is FQNEAQ in the germline V gene (reference sequence). This CDR3 has 12 residues. The CDR3 is CASRSTGVEEFF. Here the CDR3 DNA reads TGTGCCAGCAGATCCACAGGAGTCGAGGAGTTCTTC.